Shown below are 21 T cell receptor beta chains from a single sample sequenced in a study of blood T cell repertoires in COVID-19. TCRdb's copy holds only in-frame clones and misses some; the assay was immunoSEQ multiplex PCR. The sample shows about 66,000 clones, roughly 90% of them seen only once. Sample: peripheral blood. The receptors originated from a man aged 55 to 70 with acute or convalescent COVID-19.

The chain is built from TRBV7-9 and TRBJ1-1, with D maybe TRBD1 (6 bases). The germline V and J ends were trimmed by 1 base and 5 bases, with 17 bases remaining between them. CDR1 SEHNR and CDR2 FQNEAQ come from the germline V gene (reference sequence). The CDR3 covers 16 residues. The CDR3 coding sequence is TGTGCCAGCAGCTTAGGGGTGGGAGGGGGAAGGACTGAAGCTTTCTTT. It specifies CASSLGVGGGRTEAFF. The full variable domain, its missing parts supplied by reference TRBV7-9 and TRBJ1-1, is DTGVSQNPRHKITKRGQNVTFRCDPISEHNRLYWYRQTLGQGPEFLTYFQNEAQLEKSRLLSDRFSAERPKGSFSTLEIQRTEQGDSAMYLCASSLGVGGGRTEAFFGQGTRLTVV.

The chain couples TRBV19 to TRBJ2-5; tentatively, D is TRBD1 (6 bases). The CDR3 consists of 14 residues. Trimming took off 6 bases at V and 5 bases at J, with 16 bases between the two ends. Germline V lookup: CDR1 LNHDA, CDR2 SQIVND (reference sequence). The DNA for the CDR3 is TGTGCCAGTAGCCCGCCCGGGACATGGGAGACCCAGTACTTC. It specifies CASSPPGTWETQYF.

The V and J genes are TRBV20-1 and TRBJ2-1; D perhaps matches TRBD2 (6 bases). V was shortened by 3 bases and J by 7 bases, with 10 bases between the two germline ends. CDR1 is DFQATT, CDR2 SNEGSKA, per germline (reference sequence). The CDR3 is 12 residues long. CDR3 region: CSASWEVNEQFF. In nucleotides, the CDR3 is TGCAGTGCTAGTTGGGAGGTTAATGAGCAGTTCTTC.

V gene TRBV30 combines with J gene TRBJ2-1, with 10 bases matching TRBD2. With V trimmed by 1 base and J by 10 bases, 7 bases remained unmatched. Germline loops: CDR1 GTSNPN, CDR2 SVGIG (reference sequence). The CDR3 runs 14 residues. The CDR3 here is CAWSGSGGAWEQFF. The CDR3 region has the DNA TGTGCCTGGAGTGGGAGCGGGGGGGCATGGGAGCAGTTCTTC.

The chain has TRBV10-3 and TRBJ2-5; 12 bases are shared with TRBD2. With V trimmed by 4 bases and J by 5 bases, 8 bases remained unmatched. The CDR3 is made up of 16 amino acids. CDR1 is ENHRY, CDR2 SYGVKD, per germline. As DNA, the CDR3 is TGTGCCATCAGTGTATCTAGCGGGGGGGCCGGTGAGACCCAGTACTTC. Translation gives CAISVSSGGAGETQYF.

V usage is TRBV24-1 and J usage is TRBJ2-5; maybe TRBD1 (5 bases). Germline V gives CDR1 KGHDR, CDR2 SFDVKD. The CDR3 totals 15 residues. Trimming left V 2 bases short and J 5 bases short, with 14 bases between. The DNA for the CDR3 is TGTGCCACCAGTGATTCTGGAGTGAAGGGGGAGACCCAGTACTTC. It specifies CATSDSGVKGETQYF.

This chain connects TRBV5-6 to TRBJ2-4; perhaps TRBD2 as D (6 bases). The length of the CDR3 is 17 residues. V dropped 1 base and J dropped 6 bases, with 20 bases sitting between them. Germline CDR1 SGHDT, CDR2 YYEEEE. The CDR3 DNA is TGTGCCAGCAGCTTGCGATCATTACCGGGACTGGGAAACATTCAGTACTTC. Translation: CASSLRSLPGLGNIQYF.

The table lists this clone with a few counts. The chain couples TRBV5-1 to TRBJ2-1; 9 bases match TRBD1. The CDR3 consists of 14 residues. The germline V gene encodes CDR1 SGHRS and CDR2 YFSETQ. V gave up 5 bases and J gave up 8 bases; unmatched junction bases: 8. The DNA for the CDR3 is TGCGCCAGCAGGGAAGGACAGGGGTTCGATGAGCAGTTCTTC. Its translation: CASREGQGFDEQFF.

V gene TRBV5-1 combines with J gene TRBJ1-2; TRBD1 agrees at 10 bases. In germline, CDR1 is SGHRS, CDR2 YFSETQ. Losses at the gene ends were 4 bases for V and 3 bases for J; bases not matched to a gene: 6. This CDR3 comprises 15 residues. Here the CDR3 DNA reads TGCGCCAGCAGCGGCTGGGACAGGGGAGACTATGGCTACACCTTC. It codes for CASSGWDRGDYGYTF.

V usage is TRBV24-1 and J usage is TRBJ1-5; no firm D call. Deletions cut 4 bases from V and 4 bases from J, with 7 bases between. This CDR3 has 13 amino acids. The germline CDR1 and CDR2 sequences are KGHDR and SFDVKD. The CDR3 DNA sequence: TGTGCCACCAGTGACAGGCTAAATCAGCCCCAGCATTTT. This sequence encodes CATSDRLNQPQHF.

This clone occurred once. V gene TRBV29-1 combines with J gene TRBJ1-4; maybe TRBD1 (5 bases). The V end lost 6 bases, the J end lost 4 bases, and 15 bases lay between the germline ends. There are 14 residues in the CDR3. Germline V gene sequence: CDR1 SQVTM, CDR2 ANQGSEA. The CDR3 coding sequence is TGCAGCGTCATGCAGGGCGTGGGTAATGAAAAACTGTTTTTT. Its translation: CSVMQGVGNEKLFF.

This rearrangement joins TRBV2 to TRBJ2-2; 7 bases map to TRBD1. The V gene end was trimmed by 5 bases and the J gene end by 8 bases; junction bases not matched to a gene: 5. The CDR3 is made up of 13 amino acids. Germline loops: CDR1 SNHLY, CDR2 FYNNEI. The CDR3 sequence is CASSRQGSGELFF. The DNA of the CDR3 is TGTGCCAGCAGTAGACAGGGTTCGGGGGAGCTGTTTTTT.

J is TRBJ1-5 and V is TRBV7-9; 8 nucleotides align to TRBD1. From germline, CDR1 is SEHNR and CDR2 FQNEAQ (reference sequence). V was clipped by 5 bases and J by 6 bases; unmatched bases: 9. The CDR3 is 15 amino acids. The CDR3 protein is CASSQDRESGQPQHF. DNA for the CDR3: TGTGCCAGCAGCCAGGACAGGGAGTCCGGTCAGCCCCAGCATTTT.

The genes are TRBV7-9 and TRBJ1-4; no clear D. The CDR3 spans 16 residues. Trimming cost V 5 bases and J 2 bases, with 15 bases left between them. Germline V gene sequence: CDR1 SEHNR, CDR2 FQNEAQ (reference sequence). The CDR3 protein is CASSLSSVRTNEKLFF. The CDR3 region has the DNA TGTGCCAGCAGCCTGTCATCAGTCCGCACTAATGAAAAACTGTTTTTT. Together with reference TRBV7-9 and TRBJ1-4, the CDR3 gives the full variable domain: DTGVSQNPRHKITKRGQNVTFRCDPISEHNRLYWYRQTLGQGPEFLTYFQNEAQLEKSRLLSDRFSAERPKGSFSTLEIQRTEQGDSAMYLCASSLSSVRTNEKLFFGSGTQLSVL.

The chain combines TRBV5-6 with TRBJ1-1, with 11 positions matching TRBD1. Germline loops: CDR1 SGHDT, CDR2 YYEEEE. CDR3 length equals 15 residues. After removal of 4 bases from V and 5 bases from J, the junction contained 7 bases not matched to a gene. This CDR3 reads CASSGGQGVGTEAFF. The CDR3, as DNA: TGTGCCAGCAGCGGGGGACAGGGGGTGGGTACTGAAGCTTTCTTT.

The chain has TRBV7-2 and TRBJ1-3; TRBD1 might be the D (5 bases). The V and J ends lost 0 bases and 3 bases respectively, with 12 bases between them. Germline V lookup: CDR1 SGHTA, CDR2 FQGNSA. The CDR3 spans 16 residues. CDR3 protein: CASSLATASLGNTIYF. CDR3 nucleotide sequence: TGTGCCAGCAGCTTAGCGACAGCCAGTCTTGGAAACACCATATATTTT.

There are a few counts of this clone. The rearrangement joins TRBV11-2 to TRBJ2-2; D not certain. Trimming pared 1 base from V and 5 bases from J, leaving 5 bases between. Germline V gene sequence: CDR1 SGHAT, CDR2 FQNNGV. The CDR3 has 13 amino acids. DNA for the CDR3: TGTGCCAGCAGCTTAGGTCAAACCGGGGAGCTGTTTTTT. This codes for CASSLGQTGELFF.

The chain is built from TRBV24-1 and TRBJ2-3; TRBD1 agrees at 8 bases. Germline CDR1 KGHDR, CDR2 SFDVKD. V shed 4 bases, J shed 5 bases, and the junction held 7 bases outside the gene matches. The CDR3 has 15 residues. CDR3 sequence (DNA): TGTGCCACCAGTGACTCGACAGGGGCGGGAGATACGCAGTATTTT. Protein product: CATSDSTGAGDTQYF.

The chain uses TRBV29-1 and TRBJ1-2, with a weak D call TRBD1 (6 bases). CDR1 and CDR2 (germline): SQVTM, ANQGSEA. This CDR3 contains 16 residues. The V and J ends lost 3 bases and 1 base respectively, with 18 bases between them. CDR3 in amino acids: CSVEVPTGMLNYGYTF. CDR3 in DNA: TGCAGCGTTGAGGTCCCCACAGGGATGCTTAACTATGGCTACACCTTC. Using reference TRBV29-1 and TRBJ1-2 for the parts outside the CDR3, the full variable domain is SAVISQKPSRDICQRGTSLTIQCQVDSQVTMMFWYRQQPGQSLTLIATANQGSEATYESGFVIDKFPISRPNLTFSTLTVSNMSPEDSSIYLCSVEVPTGMLNYGYTFGSGTRLTVV.

This chain's CDR3 is CASSSSPGTYEQYF. For the CDR3, the DNA is TGCGCCAGCAGCTCCTCCCCAGGGACCTACGAGCAGTACTTC. The chain joins TRBV5-1 to TRBJ2-7; D may be TRBD1 (5 bases). This CDR3 has 14 residues. The germline V gene has CDR1 SGHRS and CDR2 YFSETQ. With 3 bases removed from V and 2 bases from J, the gap between germline ends came to 12 bases.

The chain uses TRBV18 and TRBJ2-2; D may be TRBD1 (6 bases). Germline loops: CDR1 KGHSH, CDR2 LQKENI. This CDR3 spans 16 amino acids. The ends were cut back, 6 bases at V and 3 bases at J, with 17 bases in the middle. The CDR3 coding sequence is TGTGCCAGCTCGCCGAGTCGGACAGTAGACACCGGGGAGCTGTTTTTT. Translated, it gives CASSPSRTVDTGELFF.